The next 9 T cell receptor beta chains were all read from a single sample in a study of shared clonotypes between healthy human individuals. Sequenced by immunoSEQ multiplex PCR; TCRdb stores in-frame clones only, minus some. The data show a few million clones, just over 90% seen once. Sequences were obtained from naive CD4+ T cells from PBMCs. Regarding subset: CD45RA+ positively selected. These receptor sequences come from a man between 18 and 29 years old in good health. Some clones in this sample may be carry-over from other donors' samples.

This chain connects TRBV5-1 to TRBJ1-4; no definite D call. The CDR3 has 12 amino acids. Germline CDR1 is SGHRS and CDR2 is YFSETQ. Deletions cut 5 bases from V and 2 bases from J, with 4 bases between. This CDR3 is CASRATNEKLFF. CDR3 DNA sequence: TGCGCCAGCAGAGCCACTAATGAAAAACTGTTTTTT.

The rearrangement joins TRBV7-9 to TRBJ1-2; 9 nucleotides match TRBD1. The V gene end was trimmed by 5 bases and the J gene end by 8 bases; junction bases not matched to a gene: 18. The CDR3 is made up of 17 amino acids. CDR1 and CDR2 from the germline V gene are SEHNR and FQNEAQ (reference sequence). Here the CDR3 reads CASSPAGQGIVLRGYTF. CDR3 DNA: TGTGCCAGCAGCCCAGCAGGACAGGGGATTGTTTTACGCGGCTACACCTTC. The whole variable domain, filled in from reference TRBV7-9 and TRBJ1-2, reads DTGVSQNPRHKITKRGQNVTFRCDPISEHNRLYWYRQTLGQGPEFLTYFQNEAQLEKSRLLSDRFSAERPKGSFSTLEIQRTEQGDSAMYLCASSPAGQGIVLRGYTFGSGTRLTVV.

This chain links TRBV28 with TRBJ2-3; D is unclear. Germline CDR1 reads MDHEN; CDR2 reads SYDVKM. This CDR3 spans 17 amino acids. Trimming pared 3 bases from V and 8 bases from J, leaving 24 bases between. The chain's CDR3 is CASSFWVMAPPLGTQYF. As DNA, the CDR3 is TGTGCCAGCAGTTTTTGGGTCATGGCACCCCCTCTGGGTACGCAGTATTTT.

This sequence joins TRBV6-4 and TRBJ2-1; 8 positions match TRBD2. Germline trimming cut 3 bases from V and 5 bases from J; bases unmatched to any gene: 6. The germline CDR1 and CDR2 sequences are MRHNA and SNTAGT. This CDR3 spans 15 amino acids. CDR3 region: CASSDWAGGHNEQFF. DNA of the CDR3: TGTGCCAGCAGTGATTGGGCGGGAGGCCACAATGAGCAGTTCTTC.

The chain employs TRBV7-9 and TRBJ2-2; possible D gene TRBD1, 7 bases. Trimming removed 5 bases at V and 3 bases at J, with 10 bases between. Germline assignment: CDR1 SEHNR and CDR2 FQNEAQ (reference sequence). This CDR3 spans 14 amino acids. This chain's CDR3 is CASSPGGHTGELFF. DNA for the CDR3: TGTGCCAGCAGCCCAGGGGGGCACACCGGGGAGCTGTTTTTT.

The chain recombines TRBV28 with TRBJ1-2, with 7 bases that match TRBD1. V lost 5 bases, J lost 4 bases, and 13 bases stayed unmatched. This CDR3 contains 16 residues. From germline, CDR1 is MDHEN and CDR2 SYDVKM. This CDR3 reads CASSTLEGAISYGYTF. The CDR3 coding sequence is TGTGCCAGCAGTACCCTCGAGGGGGCAATTAGCTATGGCTACACCTTC.

Note on this clone: This sample includes further DNA sequences coding for the same CDR3. The chain combines TRBV5-1 with TRBJ2-5; weak D call: TRBD2 (6 bases). There are 12 residues in the CDR3. Germline CDR1 and CDR2: SGHRS and YFSETQ. Trimming removed 5 bases at V and 3 bases at J, with 8 bases between. For the CDR3, the DNA is TGCGCCAGCAGTCCGGGGGAAGAGACCCAGTACTTC. As protein: CASSPGEETQYF.

A note on this clone: The sample has other DNA sequences that encode this CDR3 too. The chain combines TRBV28 with TRBJ2-7, with 10 bases identical to TRBD1. The length of the CDR3 is 15 residues. V lost 5 bases and J lost 2; bases outside the gene matches: 6. Germline V gene sequence: CDR1 MDHEN, CDR2 SYDVKM. The CDR3 spells CASSPAGQGAYEQYF. The CDR3 DNA reads as TGTGCCAGCAGTCCTGCCGGACAGGGGGCCTACGAGCAGTACTTC.

The chain links TRBV6-5 to TRBJ2-1; 9 nucleotides line up with TRBD2. V lost 2 bases, J lost 6 bases, and 5 bases stayed unmatched. CDR1 MNHEY and CDR2 SVGAGI come from the germline V gene. The CDR3 runs to 15 residues. The CDR3 coding sequence is TGTGCCAGCAGTTACGCTCTAGCGGGACGCAATGAGCAGTTCTTC. This codes for CASSYALAGRNEQFF.